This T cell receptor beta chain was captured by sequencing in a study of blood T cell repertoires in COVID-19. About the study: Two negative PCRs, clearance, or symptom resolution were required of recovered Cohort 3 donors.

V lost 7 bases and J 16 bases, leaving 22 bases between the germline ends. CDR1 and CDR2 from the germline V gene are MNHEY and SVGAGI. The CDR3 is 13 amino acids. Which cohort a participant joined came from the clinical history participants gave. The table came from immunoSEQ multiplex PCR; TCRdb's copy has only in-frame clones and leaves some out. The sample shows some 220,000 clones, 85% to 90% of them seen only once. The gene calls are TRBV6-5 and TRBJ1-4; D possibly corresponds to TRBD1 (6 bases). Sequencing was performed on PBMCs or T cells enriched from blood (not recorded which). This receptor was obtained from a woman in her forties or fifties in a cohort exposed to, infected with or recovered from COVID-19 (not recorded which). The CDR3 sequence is CASTLTGGGIRFF. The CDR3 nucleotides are TGTGCCAGCACCCTAACGGGGGGGGGCATTAGGTTTTTT.